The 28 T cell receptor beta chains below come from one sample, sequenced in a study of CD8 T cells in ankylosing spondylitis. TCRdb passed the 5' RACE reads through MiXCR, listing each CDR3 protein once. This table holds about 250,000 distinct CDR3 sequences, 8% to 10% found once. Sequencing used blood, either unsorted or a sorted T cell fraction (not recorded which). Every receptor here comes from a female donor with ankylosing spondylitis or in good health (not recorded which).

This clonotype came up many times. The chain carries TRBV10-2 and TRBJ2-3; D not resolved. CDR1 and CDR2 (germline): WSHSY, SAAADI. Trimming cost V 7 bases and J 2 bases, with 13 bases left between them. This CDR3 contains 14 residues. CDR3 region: CASTDVDPTDTQYF. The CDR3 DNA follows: TGCGCCAGCACCGATGTCGACCCCACAGATACGCAGTATTTT.

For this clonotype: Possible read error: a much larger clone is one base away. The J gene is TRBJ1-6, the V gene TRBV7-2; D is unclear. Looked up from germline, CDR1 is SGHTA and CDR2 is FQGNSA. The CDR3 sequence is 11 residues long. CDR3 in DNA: TGTGACAGCAGCCGCAATTCACCCCTCCACTTT. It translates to CDSSRNSPLHF.

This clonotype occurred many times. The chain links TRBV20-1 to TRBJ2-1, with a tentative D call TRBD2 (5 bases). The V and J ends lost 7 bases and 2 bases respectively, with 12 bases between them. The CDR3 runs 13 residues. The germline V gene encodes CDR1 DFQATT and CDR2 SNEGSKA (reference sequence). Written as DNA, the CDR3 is TGCAGTGTAGCGCTTGGCGCCTACAATGAGCAGTTCTTC. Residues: CSVALGAYNEQFF.

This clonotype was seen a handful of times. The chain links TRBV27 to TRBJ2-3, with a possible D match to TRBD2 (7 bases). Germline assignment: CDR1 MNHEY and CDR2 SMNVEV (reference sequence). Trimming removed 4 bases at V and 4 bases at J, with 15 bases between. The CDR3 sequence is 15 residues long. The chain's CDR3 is CASSSRWGGADTQYF. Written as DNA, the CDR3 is TGTGCCAGCAGTTCCCGGTGGGGGGGCGCAGATACGCAGTATTTT.

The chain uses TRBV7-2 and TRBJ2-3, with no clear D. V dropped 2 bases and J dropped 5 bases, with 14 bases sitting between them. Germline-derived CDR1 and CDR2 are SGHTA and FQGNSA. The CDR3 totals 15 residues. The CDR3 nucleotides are TGTGCCAGCAGCTTAATAATGGGTGAACTAGATACGCAGTATTTT. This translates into CASSLIMGELDTQYF. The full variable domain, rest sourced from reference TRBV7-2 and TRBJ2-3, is GAGVSQSPSNKVTEKGKDVELRCDPISGHTALYWYRQSLGQGLEFLIYFQGNSAPDKSGLPSDRFSAERTGGSVSTLTIQRTQQEDSAVYLCASSLIMGELDTQYFGPGTRLTVL.

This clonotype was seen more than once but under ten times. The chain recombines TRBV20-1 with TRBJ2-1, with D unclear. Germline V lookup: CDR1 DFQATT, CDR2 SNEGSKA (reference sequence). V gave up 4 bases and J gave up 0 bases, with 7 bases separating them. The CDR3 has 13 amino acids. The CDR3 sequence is CSAIAFSYNEQFF. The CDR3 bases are TGCAGTGCTATAGCCTTCTCCTACAATGAGCAGTTCTTC.

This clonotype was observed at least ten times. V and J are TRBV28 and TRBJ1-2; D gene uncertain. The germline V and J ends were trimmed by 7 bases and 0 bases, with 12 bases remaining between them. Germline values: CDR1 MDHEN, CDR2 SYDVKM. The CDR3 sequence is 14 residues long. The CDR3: CASTTGQPNYGYTF. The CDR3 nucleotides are TGTGCCAGCACTACCGGGCAGCCTAACTATGGCTACACCTTC.

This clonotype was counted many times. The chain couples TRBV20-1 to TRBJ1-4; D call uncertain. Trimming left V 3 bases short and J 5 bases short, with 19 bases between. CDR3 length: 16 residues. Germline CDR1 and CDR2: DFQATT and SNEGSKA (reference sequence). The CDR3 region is CSASDPGPGGNEKLFF. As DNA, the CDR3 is TGCAGTGCTAGCGATCCGGGTCCCGGAGGGAATGAAAAACTGTTTTTT.

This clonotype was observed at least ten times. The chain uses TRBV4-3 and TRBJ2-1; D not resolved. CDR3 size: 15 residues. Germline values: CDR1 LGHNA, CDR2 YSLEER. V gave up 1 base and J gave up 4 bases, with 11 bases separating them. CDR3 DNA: TGCGCCAGCAGCCAAGGACTGCAGGTTTACAATGAGCAGTTCTTC. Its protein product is CASSQGLQVYNEQFF.

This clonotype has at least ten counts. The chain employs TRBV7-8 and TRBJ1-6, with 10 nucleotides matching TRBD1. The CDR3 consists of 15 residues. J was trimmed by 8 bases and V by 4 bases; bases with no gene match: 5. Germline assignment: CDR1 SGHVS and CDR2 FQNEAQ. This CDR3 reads CASSSGGTGDSPLHF. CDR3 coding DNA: TGTGCCAGCAGCTCCGGGGGGACAGGGGATTCACCCCTCCACTTT.

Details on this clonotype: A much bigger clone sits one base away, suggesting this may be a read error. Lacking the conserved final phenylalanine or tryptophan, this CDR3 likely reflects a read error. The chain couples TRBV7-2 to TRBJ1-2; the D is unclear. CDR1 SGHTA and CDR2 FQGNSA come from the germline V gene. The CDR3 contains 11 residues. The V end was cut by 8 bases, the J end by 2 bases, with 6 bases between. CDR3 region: CASERNYGYTI. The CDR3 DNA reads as TGTGCCAGCGAAAGGAACTATGGCTACACCATC.

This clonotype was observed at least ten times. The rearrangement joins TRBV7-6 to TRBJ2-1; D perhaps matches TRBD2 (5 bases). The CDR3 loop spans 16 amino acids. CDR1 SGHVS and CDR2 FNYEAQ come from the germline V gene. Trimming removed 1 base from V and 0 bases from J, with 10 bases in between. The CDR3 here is CASSLGTLDSYNEQFF. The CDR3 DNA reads TGTGCCAGCAGCTTAGGGACTCTAGACTCCTACAATGAGCAGTTCTTC.

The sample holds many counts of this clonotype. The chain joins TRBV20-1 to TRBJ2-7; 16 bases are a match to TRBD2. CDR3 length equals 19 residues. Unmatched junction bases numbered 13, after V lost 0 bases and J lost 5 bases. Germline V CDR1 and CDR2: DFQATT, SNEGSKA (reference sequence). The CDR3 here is CSARDETSGTSGREDEQYF. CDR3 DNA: TGCAGTGCTAGAGATGAAACCTCCGGGACTAGCGGGAGGGAGGACGAGCAGTACTTC.

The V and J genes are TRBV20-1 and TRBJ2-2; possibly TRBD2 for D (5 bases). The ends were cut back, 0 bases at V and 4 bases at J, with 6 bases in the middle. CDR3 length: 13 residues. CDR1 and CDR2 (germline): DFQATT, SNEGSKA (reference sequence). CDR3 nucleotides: TGCAGTGCTAGAGAGGCGGGCACCGGGGAGCTGTTTTTT. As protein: CSAREAGTGELFF.

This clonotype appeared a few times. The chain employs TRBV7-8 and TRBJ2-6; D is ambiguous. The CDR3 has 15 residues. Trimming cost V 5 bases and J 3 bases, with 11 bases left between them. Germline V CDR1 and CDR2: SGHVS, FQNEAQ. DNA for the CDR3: TGTGCCAGCAGCCCGGCTAGAATTGGGGCCAACGTCCTGACTTTC. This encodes CASSPARIGANVLTF.

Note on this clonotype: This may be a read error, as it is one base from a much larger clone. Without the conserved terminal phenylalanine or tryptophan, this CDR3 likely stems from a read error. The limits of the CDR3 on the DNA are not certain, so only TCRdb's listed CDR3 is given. The CDR3 sequence is CASSLPASRRRGELFL. The gene calls are TRBV28 and TRBJ2-2; TRBD2, as called in the table, went unchecked against the DNA. Termini included, the CDR3 measures 16 amino acids. Germline-derived CDR1 and CDR2 are MDHEN and SYDVKM.

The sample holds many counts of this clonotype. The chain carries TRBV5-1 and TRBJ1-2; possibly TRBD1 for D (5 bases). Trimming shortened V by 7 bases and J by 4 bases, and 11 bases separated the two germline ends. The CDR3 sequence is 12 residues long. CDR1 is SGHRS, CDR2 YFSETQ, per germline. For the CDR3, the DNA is TGCGCCAGCTCTGAGGGGAGCTATGGCTACACCTTC. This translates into CASSEGSYGYTF.

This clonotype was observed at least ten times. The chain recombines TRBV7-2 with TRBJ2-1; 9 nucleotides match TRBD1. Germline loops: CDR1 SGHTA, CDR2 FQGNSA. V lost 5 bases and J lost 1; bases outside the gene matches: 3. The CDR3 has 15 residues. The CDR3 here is CASSLDRGSYNEQFF. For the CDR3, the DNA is TGTGCCAGCAGCCTGGACAGGGGTTCCTACAATGAGCAGTTCTTC.

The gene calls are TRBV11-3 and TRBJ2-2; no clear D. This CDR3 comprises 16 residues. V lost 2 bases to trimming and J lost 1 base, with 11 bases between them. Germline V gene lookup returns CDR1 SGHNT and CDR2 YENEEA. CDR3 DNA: TGTGCCAGCAGCTTAAATCGGCTCCAGAACACCGGGGAGCTGTTTTTT. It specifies CASSLNRLQNTGELFF.

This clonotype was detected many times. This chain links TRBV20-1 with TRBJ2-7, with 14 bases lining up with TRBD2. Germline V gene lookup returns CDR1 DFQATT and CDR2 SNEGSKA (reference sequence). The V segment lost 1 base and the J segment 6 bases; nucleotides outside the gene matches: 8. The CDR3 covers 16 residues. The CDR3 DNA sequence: TGCAGTGCTAGAGTCGGGACTAGCGGGAGTTTCGCCGAGCAGTACTTC. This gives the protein CSARVGTSGSFAEQYF.

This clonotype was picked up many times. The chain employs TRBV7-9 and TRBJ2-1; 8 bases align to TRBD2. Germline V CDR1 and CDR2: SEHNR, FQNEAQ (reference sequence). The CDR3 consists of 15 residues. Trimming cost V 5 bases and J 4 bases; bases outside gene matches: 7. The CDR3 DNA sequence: TGTGCCAGCAGCACCGGGACTAGATTATACAATGAGCAGTTCTTC. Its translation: CASSTGTRLYNEQFF.

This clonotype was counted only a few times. The CDR3 DNA is TGTGCCAGCAGCGTAGGTCCGGGGGAGACCCAGTACTTC. The encoded protein is CASSVGPGETQYF. The chain joins TRBV9 to TRBJ2-5, with D perhaps matching TRBD2 (5 bases). CDR1 SGDLS and CDR2 YYNGEE come from the germline V gene. Trimming took off 0 bases at V and 5 bases at J, with 8 bases between the two ends. The CDR3 consists of 13 residues. Variable domain in full (rest from reference TRBV9 and TRBJ2-5): DSGVTQTPKHLITATGQRVTLRCSPRSGDLSVYWYQQSLDQGLQFLIQYYNGEERAKGNILERFSAQQFPDLHSELNLSSLELGDSALYFCASSVGPGETQYFGPGTRLLVL.

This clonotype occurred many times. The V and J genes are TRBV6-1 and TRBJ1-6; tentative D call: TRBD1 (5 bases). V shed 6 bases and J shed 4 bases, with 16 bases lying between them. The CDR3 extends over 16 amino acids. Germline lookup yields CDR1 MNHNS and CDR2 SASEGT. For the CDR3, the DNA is TGTGCCAGCAGACCCACCGGGGGAAGGTATAATTCACCCCTCCACTTT. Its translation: CASRPTGGRYNSPLHF.

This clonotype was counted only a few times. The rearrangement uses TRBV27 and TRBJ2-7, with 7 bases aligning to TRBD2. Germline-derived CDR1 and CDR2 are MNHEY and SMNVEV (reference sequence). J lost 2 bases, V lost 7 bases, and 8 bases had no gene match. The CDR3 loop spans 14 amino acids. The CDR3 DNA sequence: TGTGCCAGCACCCAATCTAGCGGTACCTACGAGCAGTACTTC. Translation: CASTQSSGTYEQYF.

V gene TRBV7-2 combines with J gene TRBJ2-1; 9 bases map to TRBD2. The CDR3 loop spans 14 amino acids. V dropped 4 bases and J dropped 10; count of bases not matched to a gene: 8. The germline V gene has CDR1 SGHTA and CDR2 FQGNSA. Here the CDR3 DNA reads TGTGCCAGCAGCTCTCCTAGCGGGGTCGGCGAGCAGTTCTTC. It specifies CASSSPSGVGEQFF.

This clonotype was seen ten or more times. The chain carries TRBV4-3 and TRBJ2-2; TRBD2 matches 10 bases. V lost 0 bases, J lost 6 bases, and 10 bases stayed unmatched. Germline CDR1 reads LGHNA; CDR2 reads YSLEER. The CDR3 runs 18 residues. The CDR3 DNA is TGCGCCAGCAGCCAAGAGTCTAGCGGGAGAAGGAAGGCCGGGGAGCTGTTTTTT. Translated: CASSQESSGRRKAGELFF.

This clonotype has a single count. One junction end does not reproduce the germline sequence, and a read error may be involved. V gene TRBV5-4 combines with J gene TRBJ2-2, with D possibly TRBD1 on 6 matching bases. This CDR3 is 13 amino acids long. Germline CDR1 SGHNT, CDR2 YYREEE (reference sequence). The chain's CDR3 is CASSLSGAGKLFF. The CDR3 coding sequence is TGTGCCAGCAGCTTATCAGGGGCCGGGAAGCTGTTTTTT.

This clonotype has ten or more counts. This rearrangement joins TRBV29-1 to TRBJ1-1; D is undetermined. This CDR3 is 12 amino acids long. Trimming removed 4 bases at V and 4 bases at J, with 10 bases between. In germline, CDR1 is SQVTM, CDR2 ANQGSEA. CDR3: CSVVGPFTEAFF. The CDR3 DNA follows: TGCAGCGTTGTTGGTCCTTTCACTGAAGCTTTCTTT.